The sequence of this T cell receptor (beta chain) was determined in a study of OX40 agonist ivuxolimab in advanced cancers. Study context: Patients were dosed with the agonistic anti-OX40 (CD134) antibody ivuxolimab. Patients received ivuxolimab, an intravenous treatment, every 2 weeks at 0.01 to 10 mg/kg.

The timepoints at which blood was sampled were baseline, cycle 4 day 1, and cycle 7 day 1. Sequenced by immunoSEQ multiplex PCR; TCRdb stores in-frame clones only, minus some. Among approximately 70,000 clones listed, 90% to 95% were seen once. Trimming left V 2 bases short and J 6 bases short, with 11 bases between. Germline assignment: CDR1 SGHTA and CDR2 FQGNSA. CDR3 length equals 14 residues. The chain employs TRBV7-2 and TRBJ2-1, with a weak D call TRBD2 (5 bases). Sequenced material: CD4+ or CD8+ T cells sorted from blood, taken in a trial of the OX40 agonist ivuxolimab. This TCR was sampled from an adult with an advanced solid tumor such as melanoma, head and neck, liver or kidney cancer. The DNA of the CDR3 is TGTGCCAGCAGCTTAATGGTAGCGCTCAATGAGCAGTTCTTC. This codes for CASSLMVALNEQFF.